This T cell receptor (beta chain) was sequenced in a study of control samples from healthy donors and cancer patients. Trimming removed 4 bases at V and 3 bases at J, with 11 bases between. CDR3 length: 14 residues. Germline V gene sequence: CDR1 LNHDA, CDR2 SQIVND (reference sequence). TCRdb's copy holds only in-frame clones and misses some; the assay was immunoSEQ multiplex PCR. The table includes about 160,000 clones, about 94% detected once. The sequence came from a woman in her 40s in good health. Sequencing was performed on blood. The gene calls are TRBV19 and TRBJ2-3; D possibly corresponds to TRBD1 (7 bases). The CDR3 region is CASSRTGGTDTQYF. The CDR3 nucleotides are TGTGCCAGTAGTAGGACAGGAGGGACAGATACGCAGTATTTT.